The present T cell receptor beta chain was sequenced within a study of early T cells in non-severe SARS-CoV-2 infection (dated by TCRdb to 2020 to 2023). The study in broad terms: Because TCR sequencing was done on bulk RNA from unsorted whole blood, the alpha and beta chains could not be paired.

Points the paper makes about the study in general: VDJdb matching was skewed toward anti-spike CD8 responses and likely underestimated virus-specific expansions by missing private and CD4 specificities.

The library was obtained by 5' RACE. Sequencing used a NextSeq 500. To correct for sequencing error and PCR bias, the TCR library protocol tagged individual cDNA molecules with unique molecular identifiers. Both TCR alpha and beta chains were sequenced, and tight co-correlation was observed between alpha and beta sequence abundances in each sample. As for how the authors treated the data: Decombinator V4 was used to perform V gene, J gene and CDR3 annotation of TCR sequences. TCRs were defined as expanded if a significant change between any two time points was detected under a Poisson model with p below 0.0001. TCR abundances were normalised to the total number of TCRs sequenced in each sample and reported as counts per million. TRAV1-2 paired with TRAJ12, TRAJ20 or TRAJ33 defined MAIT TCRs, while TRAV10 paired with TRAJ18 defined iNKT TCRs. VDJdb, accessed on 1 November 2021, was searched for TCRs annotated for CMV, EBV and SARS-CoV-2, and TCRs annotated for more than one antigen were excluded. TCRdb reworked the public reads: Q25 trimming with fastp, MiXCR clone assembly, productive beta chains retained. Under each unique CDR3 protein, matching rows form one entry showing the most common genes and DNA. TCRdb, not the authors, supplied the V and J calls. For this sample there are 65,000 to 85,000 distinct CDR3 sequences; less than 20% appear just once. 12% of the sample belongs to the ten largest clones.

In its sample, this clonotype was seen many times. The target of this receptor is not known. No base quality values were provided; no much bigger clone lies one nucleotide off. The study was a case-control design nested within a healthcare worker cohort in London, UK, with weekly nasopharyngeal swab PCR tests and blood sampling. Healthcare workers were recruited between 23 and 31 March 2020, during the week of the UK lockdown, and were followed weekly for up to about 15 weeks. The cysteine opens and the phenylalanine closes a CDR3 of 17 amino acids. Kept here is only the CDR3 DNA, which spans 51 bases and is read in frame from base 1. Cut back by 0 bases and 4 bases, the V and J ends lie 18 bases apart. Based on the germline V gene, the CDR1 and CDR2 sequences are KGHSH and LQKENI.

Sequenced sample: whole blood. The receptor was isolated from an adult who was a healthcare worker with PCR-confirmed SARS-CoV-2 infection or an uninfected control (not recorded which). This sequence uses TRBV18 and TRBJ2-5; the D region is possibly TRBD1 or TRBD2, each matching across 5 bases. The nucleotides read TGTGCCAGCTCACCACCTGACACCCGTGGGGGTCGAGAGACCCAGTACTTC. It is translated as CASSPPDTRGGRETQYF.